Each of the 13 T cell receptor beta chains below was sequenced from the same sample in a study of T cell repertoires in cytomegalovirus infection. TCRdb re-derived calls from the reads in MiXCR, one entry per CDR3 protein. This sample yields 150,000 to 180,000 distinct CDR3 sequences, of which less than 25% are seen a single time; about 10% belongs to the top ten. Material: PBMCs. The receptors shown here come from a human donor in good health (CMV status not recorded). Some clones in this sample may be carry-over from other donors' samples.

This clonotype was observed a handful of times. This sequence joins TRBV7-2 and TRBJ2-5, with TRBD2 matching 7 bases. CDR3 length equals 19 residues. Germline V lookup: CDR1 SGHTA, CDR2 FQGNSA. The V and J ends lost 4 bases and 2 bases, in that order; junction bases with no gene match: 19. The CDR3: CASSWNFFESSGIQETQYF. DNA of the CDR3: TGTGCCAGCAGCTGGAATTTTTTCGAGTCTAGCGGAATACAAGAGACCCAGTACTTC.

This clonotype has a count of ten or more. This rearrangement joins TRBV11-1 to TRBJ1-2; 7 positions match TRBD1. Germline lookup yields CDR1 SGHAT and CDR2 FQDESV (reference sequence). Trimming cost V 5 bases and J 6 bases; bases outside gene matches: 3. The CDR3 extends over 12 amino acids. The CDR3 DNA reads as TGTGCCAGCAGCAAGGGGGCAGATGGCTACACCTTC. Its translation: CASSKGADGYTF.

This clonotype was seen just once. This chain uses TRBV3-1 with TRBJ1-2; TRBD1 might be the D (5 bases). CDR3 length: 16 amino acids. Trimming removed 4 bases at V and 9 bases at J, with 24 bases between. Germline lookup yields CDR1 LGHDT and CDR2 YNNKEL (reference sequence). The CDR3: CASSPIHQGRGISYTF. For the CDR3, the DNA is TGTGCCAGCAGCCCAATACACCAGGGACGTGGAATTAGCTACACCTTC.

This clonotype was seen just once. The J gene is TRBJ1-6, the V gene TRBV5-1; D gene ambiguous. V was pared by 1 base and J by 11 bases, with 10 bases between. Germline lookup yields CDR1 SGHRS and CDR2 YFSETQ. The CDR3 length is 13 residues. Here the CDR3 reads CASSLRRGAPLHF. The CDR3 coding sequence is TGCGCCAGCAGCTTGCGGCGGGGTGCACCCCTCCACTTT. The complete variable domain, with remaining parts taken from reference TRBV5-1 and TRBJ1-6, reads KAGVTQTPRYLIKTRGQQVTLSCSPISGHRSVSWYQQTPGQGLQFLFEYFSETQRNKGNFPGRFSGRQFSNSRSEMNVSTLELGDSALYLCASSLRRGAPLHFGNGTRLTVT.

DNA for the CDR3: TGTGCCAGCAGTACATCCCCCAGGGTCCCTCCCACAGATACGCAGTATTTT. Protein product: CASSTSPRVPPTDTQYF. This rearrangement joins TRBV28 to TRBJ2-3, with a tentative D call TRBD1 (5 bases). The CDR3 covers 17 residues. V was trimmed by 5 bases and J by 2 bases, leaving 20 bases between them. Germline CDR1 MDHEN, CDR2 SYDVKM.

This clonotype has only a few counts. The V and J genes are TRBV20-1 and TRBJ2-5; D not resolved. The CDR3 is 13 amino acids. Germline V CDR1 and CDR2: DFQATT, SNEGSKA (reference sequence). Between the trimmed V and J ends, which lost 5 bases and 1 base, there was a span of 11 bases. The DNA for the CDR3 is TGCAGTGCTCTTCCCTCCCTCCAAGAGACCCAGTACTTC. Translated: CSALPSLQETQYF.

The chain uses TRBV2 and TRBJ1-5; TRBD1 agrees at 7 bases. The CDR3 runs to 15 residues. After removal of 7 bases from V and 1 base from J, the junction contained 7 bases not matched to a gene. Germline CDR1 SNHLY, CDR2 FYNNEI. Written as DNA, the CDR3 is TGTGCCAGCATAGGGGAGGACAGGAGCAATCAGCCCCAGCATTTT. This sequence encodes CASIGEDRSNQPQHF.

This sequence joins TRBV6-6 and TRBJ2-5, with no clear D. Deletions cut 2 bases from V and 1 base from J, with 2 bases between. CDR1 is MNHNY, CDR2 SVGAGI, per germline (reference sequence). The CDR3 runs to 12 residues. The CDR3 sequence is CASSYIQETQYF. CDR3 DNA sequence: TGTGCCAGCAGTTACATCCAAGAGACCCAGTACTTC.

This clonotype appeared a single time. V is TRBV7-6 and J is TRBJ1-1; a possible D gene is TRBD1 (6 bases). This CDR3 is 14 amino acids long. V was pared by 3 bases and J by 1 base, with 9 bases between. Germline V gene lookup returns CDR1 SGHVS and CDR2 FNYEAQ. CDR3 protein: CASSFKDRNTEAFF. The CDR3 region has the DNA TGTGCCAGCAGCTTCAAGGACAGGAACACTGAAGCTTTCTTT. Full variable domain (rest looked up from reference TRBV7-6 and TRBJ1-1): GAGVSQSPRYKVTKRGQDVALRCDPISGHVSLYWYRQALGQGPEFLTYFNYEAQQDKSGLPNDRFSAERPEGSISTLTIQRTEQRDSAMYRCASSFKDRNTEAFFGQGTRLTVV.

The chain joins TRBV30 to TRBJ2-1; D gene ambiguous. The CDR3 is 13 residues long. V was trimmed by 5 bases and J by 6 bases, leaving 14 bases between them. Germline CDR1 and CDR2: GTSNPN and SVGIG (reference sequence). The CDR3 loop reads CAWEHHLSNEQFF. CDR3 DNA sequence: TGTGCCTGGGAGCACCACCTCTCCAATGAGCAGTTCTTC.

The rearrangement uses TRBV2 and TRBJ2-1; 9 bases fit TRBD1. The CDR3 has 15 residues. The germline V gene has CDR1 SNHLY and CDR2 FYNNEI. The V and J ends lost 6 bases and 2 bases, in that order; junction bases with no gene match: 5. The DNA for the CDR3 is TGTGCCAGCAGCGAGACAGGGGGACCCTACAATGAGCAGTTCTTC. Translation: CASSETGGPYNEQFF.

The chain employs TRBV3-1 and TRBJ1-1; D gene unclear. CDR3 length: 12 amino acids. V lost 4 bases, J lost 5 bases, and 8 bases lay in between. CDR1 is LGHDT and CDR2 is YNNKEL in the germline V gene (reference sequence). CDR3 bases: TGTGCCAGCAGCCTACAGAAAACTGAAGCTTTCTTT. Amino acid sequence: CASSLQKTEAFF.

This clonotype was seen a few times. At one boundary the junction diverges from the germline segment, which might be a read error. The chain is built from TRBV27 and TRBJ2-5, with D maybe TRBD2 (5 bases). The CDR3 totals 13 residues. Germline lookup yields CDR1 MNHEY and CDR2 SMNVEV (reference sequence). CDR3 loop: CASSLSRGETQYF. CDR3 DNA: TGTGCCAGCAGTCTATCTCGCGGGGAGACCCAGTACTTC.